These 6 T cell receptor beta chains share one sample of origin, sequenced in a study of T-cell memory formation after mild COVID-19. TCRdb re-called the 5' RACE reads through MiXCR, storing one row per CDR3 protein. The repertoire has 560,000 or so distinct CDR3 sequences, roughly 17% of them found once; the top ten carry about 8.1%. Sequencing was done on a sample of PBMCs or a T cell subset sorted from them (not recorded which). The source of these receptors is an adult woman who had mild COVID-19 (a few samples of this study predate the infection). Cell type and time point are not known.

The chain is built from TRBV7-6 and TRBJ2-7; D is uncertain. The CDR3 loop spans 14 amino acids. Germline V gene data show CDR1 as SGHVS and CDR2 as FNYEAQ. Trimming cost V 2 bases and J 0 bases, with 8 bases left between them. CDR3 sequence: CASSLTADSYEQYF. CDR3 nucleotides: TGTGCCAGCAGCTTAACAGCAGACTCCTACGAGCAGTACTTC.

Only a few counts were recorded for this clonotype. The V gene is TRBV2, the J gene TRBJ2-2; 8 bases line up with TRBD1. CDR1 and CDR2 (germline): SNHLY, FYNNEI. The length of the CDR3 is 16 residues. The V gene end was trimmed by 4 bases and the J gene end by 1 base; junction bases not matched to a gene: 5. The CDR3, as DNA: TGTGCCAGCAGTGTTCAGGGGGCGGTGAACACCGGGGAGCTGTTTTTT. Its protein is CASSVQGAVNTGELFF.

The chain's CDR3 is CATSVPMDRPPTGEQYF. The CDR3 nucleotides are TGTGCCACCAGTGTCCCTATGGACAGGCCACCCACGGGGGAGCAGTACTTC. The gene calls are TRBV24-1 and TRBJ2-7; 7 bases map to TRBD1. Trimming removed 5 bases from V and 7 bases from J; junction bases left unmatched: 19. The germline CDR1 and CDR2 sequences are KGHDR and SFDVKD. This CDR3 is 17 amino acids long.

This clonotype has a handful of counts. This chain links TRBV20-1 with TRBJ2-3, with TRBD1 matching over 9 bases. The CDR3 runs to 17 residues. Germline V lookup: CDR1 DFQATT, CDR2 SNEGSKA (reference sequence). V dropped 3 bases and J dropped 1; count of bases not matched to a gene: 11. The CDR3, as DNA: TGCAGTGCTAGGCCGGGACAGGGACTTTTCGGCACAGATACGCAGTATTTT. This sequence encodes CSARPGQGLFGTDTQYF.

The chain joins TRBV5-1 to TRBJ2-3, with D tentatively TRBD2 (6 bases). The CDR3 is made up of 16 amino acids. Germline V gene lookup returns CDR1 SGHRS and CDR2 YFSETQ. V was shortened by 9 bases and J by 1 base, with 21 bases between the two germline ends. The DNA of the CDR3 is TGCGCCACCAACGGAGGGAGTGGCGGGGGCACAGATACGCAGTATTTT. Translating it yields CATNGGSGGGTDTQYF. Together with reference TRBV5-1 and TRBJ2-3, the CDR3 gives the full variable domain: KAGVTQTPRYLIKTRGQQVTLSCSPISGHRSVSWYQQTPGQGLQFLFEYFSETQRNKGNFPGRFSGRQFSNSRSEMNVSTLELGDSALYLCATNGGSGGGTDTQYFGPGTRLTVL.

Only a few counts were recorded for this clonotype. The gene calls are TRBV7-7 and TRBJ2-5, with D perhaps TRBD2 (6 bases). CDR1 is SSHAT and CDR2 is FNYEAQ in the germline V gene (reference sequence). V lost 5 bases and J 5 bases, leaving 21 bases between the germline ends. The CDR3 length is 16 residues. The CDR3 sequence is CASSPSYGTPRETQYF. The CDR3 nucleotides are TGTGCCAGCAGCCCCTCCTACGGGACTCCACGGGAGACCCAGTACTTC.